This T cell receptor (beta chain) was sequenced for a study of regulatory T cells in long-lasting Graves disease (dated by TCRdb to the early 2020s). About the full investigation: In the newly diagnosed Graves' disease group, patients had been taking antithyroid drugs for less than 3 months. A total of around 35 samples underwent TCR sequencing, from some 13 patients with persistent Graves' disease and some 20 patients with newly diagnosed Graves' disease. This study used TCR sequencing and RNA sequencing of peripheral blood to compare persistent Graves' disease patients against newly diagnosed Graves' disease patients. The study was registered as a clinical trial and conducted in China. Study-wide conclusions, independent of this receptor: The small sample size was acknowledged by the authors as a limitation that may reduce accuracy. Compared with newly diagnosed patients, patients with persistent Graves' disease had lower TCR Shannon entropy and fewer highly expanded clones, which suggests clonal expansion. TRBV28, TRBJ1-2 and TRBJ2-5 were preferentially used in persistent disease, while TRBV20-1 and TRBJ2-1 were favored in newly diagnosed disease. Only peripheral blood was studied, because thyroid tissue, the primary lesion, was inaccessible. Sequencing and analysis were limited to the TCR beta chain. Patients with persistent disease shared more public clonotypes (around 3,000) than newly diagnosed patients did (more than 900).

Its CDR3 holds 14 amino acids, cysteine through phenylalanine. Of the read, only the CDR3 DNA is kept; its 42 bases are in frame from base 1. CDR1 and CDR2 (KGHSH, LQKENI) derive from the germline V gene. The junction shows trimming of 3 bases on V and 5 bases on J, and the gene matches do not reach 4 bases of it. In this sample, this clonotype turned up a few times. Which antigen it targets is not known. No much larger clone is present one base from it, and per-base qualities are unavailable. Receptors were amplified or captured by multiplex PCR. For sequencing, an Illumina HiSeq 4000 was employed. TCR beta libraries were built with iRepertoire HTBI primers and Arm-PCR amplification of CDR3 regions. Gel purification was performed on PCR products prior to sequencing. The paper's data handling went like this. Gene usage analysis of CDR3 amino acid clonotypes used the approximately 62 TRBV and more than 13 TRBJ segments found across samples. COPE and FqMerger were used to merge the filtered high-quality paired reads into contigs. BLAST was used to align contigs to IMGT TRBV, TRBD and TRBJ reference genes, and CDR3 was defined according to IMGT. Any clonotype with a frequency above 0.1% was counted as a highly expanded clone. Repertoire diversity was measured by Shannon entropy, and V-J evenness by the Gini coefficient. A clonotype found in more than one individual was treated as public. TCRdb's own reprocessing of the public reads used fastp at Q25 and MiXCR and kept productive beta chains. Each CDR3 protein gets just one entry, which takes the most common genes and DNA from the rows behind it. What appears here as the V and J calls and clone size reflects TCRdb's work, not the paper's. The sample profile shows about 530,000 distinct CDR3 sequences; about 16% of them were found once. The ten top clones hold 25% of the sample.

The sample's time point label, decoded: newly diagnosed GD, antithyroid drugs for less than 3 months. For both TCR sequencing and RNA sequencing, RNA was extracted from PBMCs in TRIzol. The diagnosis of Graves' disease was made according to American Thyroid Association guidelines. Patients were recruited from an endocrinology department in Xi'an, China. Each patient gave roughly 10 milliliters of peripheral blood, collected in an EDTA anticoagulant tube. PBMCs were isolated by Ficoll Paque Plus density gradient separation without further T cell sorting. An Agilent 2100 Bioanalyzer and agarose gel were used to assess RNA quality, and a NanoDrop 2000 was used to measure RNA concentration. These records were also assigned to another study, of T cells in Graves' hyperthyroidism and ophthalmopathy. As the second paper documents: Stable Graves' hyperthyroidism was defined as no progression to ophthalmopathy during 18 months of follow-up. Hyperthyroidism patients were newly diagnosed, had a disease duration of under 2 months, and were aged 18 to 65 years. Exclusion was applied to patients with uncontrolled infections, other autoimmune diseases, pregnancy or lactation. Diagnoses relied on clinical symptoms, serum thyroxine and TRAb, thyroid ultrasound and orbital computed tomography. The TCR CDR3 was subjected to a first round of RT-PCR using the HTBI primer set and the Qiagen OneStep RT-PCR kit. Most expanded thyroid clonotypes (frequency above 0.001) were also detected in blood, a finding suggesting that blood repertoires may reflect thyroid immune responses. A model built on a 13 V-J signature distinguished ophthalmopathy from stable hyperthyroidism, reaching around 87% sensitivity and about 81% specificity in cross-validation and 80%/75% in testing. In validation, the model predicted progression to ophthalmopathy a median of approximately 6.6 months before onset, with 70% to 71% sensitivity and about 72% specificity. To identify TCR V-J signatures that set the groups apart, the researchers used a discovery cohort of 100 patients, made up of some 41 with Graves' ophthalmopathy and some 56 with stable Graves' hyperthyroidism. Prospective prediction of ophthalmopathy was tested in an independent validation cohort consisting of some 20 hyperthyroidism patients and approximately 16 patients who later progressed to ophthalmopathy. For training and testing, the 100 or so patients in the discovery cohort were randomly divided in a 7:3 ratio. The study also compared thyroid tissue and blood T-cell repertoires from five or six Graves' hyperthyroidism patients. After sampling, hyperthyroidism patients received methimazole starting at 30 mg daily, and ophthalmopathy patients received high-dose intravenous methylprednisolone. Libraries were constructed in a second round of multiplex PCR, after which size selection and purification were performed. Sequencing of the libraries was done on an Illumina HiSeq2000 using paired-end 100 bp reads. SOAPnuke was used to process the raw data, removing reads that contained adapters or uncalled bases, had a mean Phred below 15, or lacked an exact match to the constant primer or identifier. COPE v1.2.5 was used to merge the high-quality paired reads, and each unique nucleotide sequence was defined as a clonotype. MiTCR v1.1 was used to align clonotypes to the IMGT TRBV, TRBD and TRBJ reference segments. The analysis included only V-J combinations with a frequency above 0.0001, which together covered approximately 99% of the repertoires. A TCS score was defined as the ratio between F50 (clonal expansion) and ExV (chaos), using BLOSUM62-based TCRdist between CDR3 peptides within each V-J. Welch's t-statistics and random forest reduced 450 to 600 V-J features to 13, which were used in a naive Bayes classifier (R e1071). Sample size was not statistically predetermined, and blinding of investigators to group allocation was not performed. The paper describes TCR Vbeta CDR3 sequencing of some 130 peripheral blood samples, made up of 43 ophthalmopathy patients, around 78 hyperthyroidism patients and some 17 progressor patients.

The chain links TRBV18 with TRBJ2-4, with 7 bases in between that match TRBD1. This sequence was found in a woman aged 40-60 years with Graves disease. Donor details come from another sample of the same person, matched by shared clones. This material consisted of peripheral blood mononuclear cells (PBMCs), taken at new diagnosis, from a patient treated with antithyroid drugs. CDR3 loop: CASSPGTVENIQYF. The DNA sequence is given as TGTGCCAGCTCACCCGGGACAGTCGAAAACATTCAGTACTTC.